The 9 T cell receptor beta chains listed next were all sequenced from one sample in a study of T cell clones after liver transplantation. Assay used: immunoSEQ multiplex PCR; TCRdb lists only in-frame clones, some missing. The repertoire holds roughly 97,000 clones, with approximately 78% as singletons. The source material was CD4+ T cells from blood, sampled before liver transplant. These receptors were collected from a human donor who received a liver transplant.

The chain recombines TRBV4-3 with TRBJ2-2; 7 bases align to TRBD2. V dropped 1 base and J dropped 5; count of bases not matched to a gene: 1. This CDR3 has 14 amino acids. Germline assignment: CDR1 LGHNA and CDR2 YSLEER. The CDR3 bases are TGCGCCAGCAGCCAAGTGGGGGGGACCGGGGAGCTGTTTTTT. Its protein product is CASSQVGGTGELFF.

A single count supports this clone. This sequence joins TRBV19 and TRBJ2-7; 7 bases are shared with TRBD1. From germline, CDR1 is LNHDA and CDR2 SQIVND (reference sequence). The CDR3 runs to 14 residues. Trimming took 6 bases from V and 4 from J; bases not matched to a gene: 9. The CDR3 sequence: CASRGTGVVYEQYF. CDR3 nucleotide sequence: TGTGCCAGTAGAGGAACAGGGGTTGTGTACGAGCAGTACTTC.

This clone showed up just once. The gene calls are TRBV5-1 and TRBJ1-1; D is perhaps TRBD1 (6 bases). This CDR3 is built from 14 residues. V lost 6 bases and J lost 1, with 13 bases in between. Germline V gene lookup returns CDR1 SGHRS and CDR2 YFSETQ. CDR3 region: CASTPGVGNTEAFF. CDR3 DNA: TGCGCCAGCACTCCAGGGGTTGGGAACACTGAAGCTTTCTTT. Supplemented by reference TRBV5-1 and TRBJ1-1, the full variable domain reads KAGVTQTPRYLIKTRGQQVTLSCSPISGHRSVSWYQQTPGQGLQFLFEYFSETQRNKGNFPGRFSGRQFSNSRSEMNVSTLELGDSALYLCASTPGVGNTEAFFGQGTRLTVV.

This chain joins TRBV15 and TRBJ2-5, with TRBD2 identical over 16 bases. The V gene's germline CDR1 is LNHNV and CDR2 YYDKDF (reference sequence). V lost 3 bases and J lost 1; bases outside the gene matches: 2. This CDR3 comprises 17 residues. The CDR3 DNA sequence: TGTGCCACCAGCAGGGGGACTAGCGGGAGGGCCCAAGAGACCCAGTACTTC. Protein product: CATSRGTSGRAQETQYF. Looking up the rest from reference TRBV15 and TRBJ2-5 gives the full variable domain: DAMVIQNPRYQVTQFGKPVTLSCSQTLNHNVMYWYQQKSSQAPKLLFHYYDKDFNNEADTPDNFQSRRPNTSFCFLDIRSPGLGDTAMYLCATSRGTSGRAQETQYFGPGTRLLVL.

The CDR3 DNA reads TGTGCCAGCAGCTTAATGAGAGAAAAACTGTTTTTT. Amino acids: CASSLMREKLFF. The rearrangement links TRBV13 to TRBJ1-4, with D unresolved. V was shortened by 2 bases and J by 8 bases, with 6 bases between the two germline ends. The CDR3 consists of 12 residues. Germline V gene data show CDR1 as PRHDT and CDR2 as FYEKMQ (reference sequence).

This clone was counted once. This rearrangement joins TRBV7-9 to TRBJ2-1; D may match TRBD1 or TRBD2 (5 bases each). The germline gives CDR1 SEHNR, CDR2 FQNEAQ (reference sequence). With 6 bases removed from V and 15 bases from J, the gap between germline ends came to 15 bases. The CDR3 has 11 residues. The CDR3 sequence: CASSRIGDGFF. CDR3 sequence (DNA): TGTGCCAGCAGTCGGATCGGGGACGGGTTCTTC.

The chain uses TRBV2 and TRBJ2-5, with 13 bases fitting TRBD2. The J segment lost 4 bases and the V segment lost 8 bases, leaving 4 bases of the junction unmatched. Germline V CDR1 and CDR2: SNHLY, FYNNEI. This CDR3 spans 14 amino acids. CDR3 nucleotides: TGTGCCAGCGGGGGACTAGCGGGGTTAGAGACCCAGTACTTC. As protein: CASGGLAGLETQYF.

The chain joins TRBV2 to TRBJ1-5; D uncertain. Germline V gene sequence: CDR1 SNHLY, CDR2 FYNNEI. This CDR3 comprises 13 residues. V was cut by 8 bases and J by 5 bases, with 13 bases left in between. CDR3 amino acids: CASGRDRYQPQHF. The CDR3 region has the DNA TGTGCCAGCGGTAGAGACCGGTATCAGCCCCAGCATTTT.

This clone was counted between two and nine times. This sequence joins TRBV7-2 and TRBJ1-5, with a tentative D call TRBD1 (5 bases). The CDR3 sequence is 13 residues long. Trimming shortened V by 0 bases and J by 7 bases, and 7 bases separated the two germline ends. Germline values: CDR1 SGHTA, CDR2 FQGNSA. CDR3 protein: CASSLAWGQPQHF. The CDR3 bases are TGTGCCAGCAGCTTAGCGTGGGGGCAGCCCCAGCATTTT.